The 4 T cell receptor beta chains below all came from one sample that was sequenced in a study of OX40 agonist ivuxolimab in advanced cancers. Profiling relied on immunoSEQ multiplex PCR, and the TCRdb table lists in-frame clones only, not all of them. The sample includes tens of thousands of clones, around 89% seen only once; the top ten take under 20%. The material sequenced was CD4+ or CD8+ T cells sorted from blood, taken in a trial of the OX40 agonist ivuxolimab. The receptors were sampled from an adult with an advanced solid tumor such as melanoma, head and neck, liver or kidney cancer.

This chain connects TRBV11-1 to TRBJ2-1, with D maybe TRBD2 (6 bases). In germline, CDR1 is SGHAT, CDR2 FQDESV (reference sequence). This CDR3 has 13 residues. V was trimmed by 2 bases and J by 10 bases, leaving 12 bases between them. CDR3 nucleotides: TGTGCCAGCAGCTTATCTGCCCTAGCGGAGCAGTTCTTC. This sequence encodes CASSLSALAEQFF.

The chain recombines TRBV16 with TRBJ1-1; unclear D gene. This CDR3 contains 16 residues. Germline V lookup: CDR1 KGHSY, CDR2 FQNENV. Deletions cut 0 bases from V and 0 bases from J, with 11 bases between. CDR3 nucleotide sequence: TGTGCCAGCAGCCAATCGGGTCCGGGCGTGAACACTGAAGCTTTCTTT. Encoded protein: CASSQSGPGVNTEAFF.

The chain couples TRBV20-1 to TRBJ2-1, with 8 nucleotides matching TRBD2. CDR3 length equals 11 residues. The germline V gene encodes CDR1 DFQATT and CDR2 SNEGSKA (reference sequence). V shed 7 bases and J 10 bases; nucleotides not matched to a gene: 6. CDR3: CSVSAGGEQFF. CDR3 DNA: TGCAGTGTATCGGCGGGAGGCGAGCAGTTCTTC.

This chain joins TRBV11-2 and TRBJ2-3; the D is unclear. V was trimmed by 6 bases and J by 6 bases, leaving 7 bases between them. Looked up from germline, CDR1 is SGHAT and CDR2 is FQNNGV. This CDR3 comprises 11 residues. CDR3 DNA: TGTGCCAGCAGGTACGGGGATACGCAGTATTTT. Its translation is CASRYGDTQYF.